The present T cell receptor (beta chain) was sequenced within a study of T-cell reconstitution after alpha-beta-depleted transplantation in children. Unique molecular identifiers featured in how the TCRbeta library was prepared. MiXCR was run by TCRdb on the PCR reads, yielding one entry per CDR3 protein. This sample yields about 200,000 distinct CDR3 sequences, of which under 8.5% are seen a single time; about 5.5% belongs to the top ten. The study, taken as a whole, reports: Some patients' high day-60 TCRbeta diversity was attributed to recipient cells surviving conditioning. T cells produced anew were the main source of T-cell counts and diversity one year after transplant. After transplant, at about two months, alpha-beta T cells were reportedly derived from several hundred expanded graft clones.

This clonotype was detected many times. Its target is not known. The CDR3 runs 15 residues. V lost 4 bases and J lost 0, with 13 bases in between. The V and J genes are TRBV12-3 or TRBV12-4 and TRBJ2-7; D remains ambiguous. The sequencing used PBMCs, collected before TCRalphabeta/CD19-depleted stem cell transplant. The TCR comes from a boy aged 2 to 10 with acute lymphoblastic leukemia, due to receive a stem cell transplant. CDR3: CASSSRPQSSYEQYF. CDR3 nucleotide sequence: TGTGCCAGCAGTTCCCGTCCGCAGAGCTCCTACGAGCAGTACTTC.